The TCR beta chain described here comes from a study of blood T cell repertoires in COVID-19. The overall study: In each case, the material was cDNA or gDNA derived from T cells, B-cell-depleted T cells, or PBMCs.

TCRdb's copy holds only in-frame clones and misses some; the assay was immunoSEQ multiplex PCR. The sample holds 60,000 to 85,000 clones, 79% seen once. Germline assignment: CDR1 LNHDA and CDR2 SQIVND (reference sequence). Trimming removed 0 bases at V and 6 bases at J, with 7 bases between. This CDR3 region has 13 residues. The sequencing input was peripheral blood. The clonotype originates from a woman in her sixties with acute or convalescent COVID-19. This chain joins TRBV19 and TRBJ2-3; D unclear. The CDR3 loop reads CASSIDHGDTQYF. In DNA form, the CDR3 reads TGTGCCAGTAGTATAGACCACGGGGATACGCAGTATTTT.